A single sample gave rise to the 21 T cell receptor beta chains below, sequenced in a study of cytomegalovirus exposure and HLA in healthy donors. Primers: 60 Vbeta forward and 13 Jbeta reverse. Measured with immunoSEQ multiplex PCR; TCRdb has only the in-frame clones, and not every one. The table includes about 94,000 clones, about 74% detected once. Sequenced input: PBMCs. The receptors come from a man aged 30-40 years in good health and CMV-seronegative.

The gene calls are TRBV5-1 and TRBJ1-2; D remains ambiguous. V dropped 2 bases and J dropped 7 bases, with 15 bases sitting between them. The CDR3 extends over 14 amino acids. Germline V gene lookup returns CDR1 SGHRS and CDR2 YFSETQ. CDR3 protein: CASSFFRGSFGYTF. The CDR3 coding sequence is TGCGCCAGCAGCTTCTTTCGAGGGTCTTTTGGCTACACCTTC.

V is TRBV5-1 and J is TRBJ2-2, with D possibly TRBD1 on 5 matching bases. Trimming took off 1 base at V and 3 bases at J, with 13 bases between the two ends. This CDR3 comprises 16 residues. CDR1 is SGHRS and CDR2 is YFSETQ in the germline V gene. The CDR3 spells CASSLLAGADTGELFF. DNA for the CDR3: TGCGCCAGCAGCTTGCTTGCTGGGGCCGACACCGGGGAGCTGTTTTTT. Together with reference TRBV5-1 and TRBJ2-2, the CDR3 gives the full variable domain: KAGVTQTPRYLIKTRGQQVTLSCSPISGHRSVSWYQQTPGQGLQFLFEYFSETQRNKGNFPGRFSGRQFSNSRSEMNVSTLELGDSALYLCASSLLAGADTGELFFGEGSRLTVL.

V gene TRBV5-6 combines with J gene TRBJ1-5, with D tentatively TRBD1 (6 bases). CDR3 length: 16 amino acids. V was shortened by 2 bases and J by 5 bases, with 17 bases between the two germline ends. The germline V gene encodes CDR1 SGHDT and CDR2 YYEEEE. CDR3 nucleotides: TGTGCCAGCAGCTTTTGGGACTCCGGGGGGCATCAGCCCCAGCATTTT. Its protein product is CASSFWDSGGHQPQHF.

The gene calls are TRBV6-5 and TRBJ2-3; D call uncertain. V was pared by 5 bases and J by 5 bases, with 11 bases between. CDR3 length: 13 residues. Germline CDR1 is MNHEY and CDR2 is SVGAGI. The CDR3 coding sequence is TGTGCCAGCAGTCTCCGGGTAGAAGATACGCAGTATTTT. Translating it yields CASSLRVEDTQYF.

This clone was seen more than once but under ten times. The sample has other DNA sequences that encode this CDR3 too. J is TRBJ1-2 and V is TRBV27, with D perhaps TRBD1 (5 bases). Germline CDR1 is MNHEY and CDR2 is SMNVEV (reference sequence). V was pared by 0 bases and J by 4 bases, with 9 bases between. The CDR3 has 14 residues. As DNA, the CDR3 is TGTGCCAGCAGTTTATCCGGGGGAGGCTATGGCTACACCTTC. This codes for CASSLSGGGYGYTF.

This rearrangement joins TRBV29-1 to TRBJ1-1; D may be TRBD1 (5 bases). CDR3 length: 14 residues. Germline CDR1 SQVTM, CDR2 ANQGSEA. V was shortened by 1 base and J by 2 bases, with 11 bases between the two germline ends. For the CDR3, the DNA is TGCAGCGTTGAAGCCTCAGGGTTAAACACTGAAGCTTTCTTT. It codes for CSVEASGLNTEAFF.

The chain is built from TRBV27 and TRBJ2-7; unclear D gene. The CDR3 is 15 residues long. Trimming left V 6 bases short and J 0 bases short, with 15 bases between. Germline V gene data show CDR1 as MNHEY and CDR2 as SMNVEV (reference sequence). The CDR3 nucleotides read TGTGCCAGCAGGCCGCTTGGCCCGCTCTCCTACGAGCAGTACTTC. Its protein is CASRPLGPLSYEQYF.

J is TRBJ2-2 and V is TRBV7-9; TRBD2 aligns across 9 bases. Trimming at V came to 6 bases and at J to 4 bases, leaving 6 bases not matched to a gene. The CDR3 loop spans 15 amino acids. The V gene's germline CDR1 is SEHNR and CDR2 FQNEAQ (reference sequence). The CDR3 protein is CASRVSGGSTGELFF. The CDR3, as DNA: TGTGCCAGCAGAGTAAGCGGGGGGTCCACCGGGGAGCTGTTTTTT.

This chain uses TRBV15 with TRBJ1-4; TRBD1 is a possible D gene (6 bases). Germline V lookup: CDR1 LNHNV, CDR2 YYDKDF (reference sequence). V was shortened by 9 bases and J by 7 bases, with 15 bases between the two germline ends. This CDR3 is 13 amino acids long. The CDR3, as DNA: TGTGCCACTAGGCGGGGGCTTGGTGAAAAACTGTTTTTT. Its protein product is CATRRGLGEKLFF.

The chain carries TRBV30 and TRBJ1-5, with D tentatively TRBD1 (6 bases). Germline loops: CDR1 GTSNPN, CDR2 SVGIG (reference sequence). V lost 1 base and J 6 bases, leaving 10 bases between the germline ends. The CDR3 has 13 amino acids. CDR3 protein: CAWSAQGTQPQHF. CDR3 nucleotides: TGTGCCTGGAGTGCACAGGGTACTCAGCCCCAGCATTTT.

Written as DNA, the CDR3 is TGCGCCAGCAGCCAAGGTCTAGCTCTGTACGAGCAGTACTTC. Its translation is CASSQGLALYEQYF. J is TRBJ2-7 and V is TRBV4-1, with D possibly TRBD2 on 5 matching bases. Per germline, CDR1 MGHRA and CDR2 YSYEKL. The CDR3 sequence is 14 residues long. Trimming pared 1 base from V and 4 bases from J, leaving 11 bases between.

V is TRBV28 and J is TRBJ1-1, with TRBD1 as a possible D gene (6 bases). V lost 5 bases, J lost 1 base, and 11 bases lay in between. Looked up from germline, CDR1 is MDHEN and CDR2 is SYDVKM. CDR3 size: 14 residues. CDR3: CASSRRDKNTEAFF. Here the CDR3 DNA reads TGTGCCAGCAGTCGCAGGGACAAGAACACTGAAGCTTTCTTT.

The CDR3 DNA follows: TGCAGCGTTGCTTTTTCGGCGGGGGTCCGGAAGGAGTACTTC. The encoded protein is CSVAFSAGVRKEYF. The rearrangement links TRBV29-1 to TRBJ2-7, with TRBD2 matching 7 bases. The CDR3 is 14 amino acids. V shed 4 bases and J 11 bases; nucleotides not matched to a gene: 17. Germline CDR1 and CDR2: SQVTM and ANQGSEA.

The chain links TRBV11-2 to TRBJ2-5, with 9 bases that match TRBD1. V was clipped by 5 bases and J by 5 bases; unmatched bases: 12. This CDR3 has 16 amino acids. CDR1 is SGHAT, CDR2 FQNNGV, per germline. CDR3 nucleotide sequence: TGTGCCAGCAGCCCCCCTTCACAGGGGGCGAGGGAGACCCAGTACTTC. Translation: CASSPPSQGARETQYF. The whole variable domain, filled in from reference TRBV11-2 and TRBJ2-5, reads EAGVAQSPRYKIIEKRQSVAFWCNPISGHATLYWYQQILGQGPKLLIQFQNNGVVDDSQLPKDRFSAERLKGVDSTLKIQPAKLEDSAVYLCASSPPSQGARETQYFGPGTRLLVL.

The chain combines TRBV28 with TRBJ1-4; 8 nucleotides agree with TRBD1. Germline CDR1 MDHEN, CDR2 SYDVKM. The V segment lost 6 bases and the J segment 6 bases; nucleotides outside the gene matches: 6. The CDR3 is made up of 14 amino acids. The CDR3 protein is CASSSDRDYEKLFF. The CDR3 region has the DNA TGTGCCAGCAGCTCGGACAGGGATTATGAAAAACTGTTTTTT.

Concerning this clone itself: The junction does not match germline at one end; this may be a read error. The chain carries TRBV7-7 and TRBJ2-5; D is unclear. CDR3 length: 14 amino acids. Germline CDR1 and CDR2: SSHAT and FNYEAQ (reference sequence). The chain's CDR3 is CASSLTNSQETQYF. As DNA, the CDR3 is TGTGCTAGCAGCTTAACCAACAGCCAAGAGACCCAGTACTTC.

The genes are TRBV7-2 and TRBJ2-2, with 10 nucleotides matching TRBD2. With 5 bases clipped from V and 6 bases from J, the junction kept 12 bases outside the gene matches. The CDR3 totals 17 residues. Germline CDR1 SGHTA, CDR2 FQGNSA. Here the CDR3 reads CASSLGTTGTSAGELFF. The CDR3 DNA sequence: TGTGCCAGCAGCCTCGGGACGACCGGGACTAGCGCCGGGGAGCTGTTTTTT.

This chain connects TRBV7-2 to TRBJ1-6; 9 nucleotides align to TRBD1. This CDR3 contains 17 residues. Trimming took 6 bases from V and 7 from J; bases not matched to a gene: 13. Germline CDR1 SGHTA, CDR2 FQGNSA. In DNA form, the CDR3 reads TGTGCCAGCAGTCGAGGCGTACAGGGGGCGGGCAATTCACCCCTCCACTTT. The encoded protein is CASSRGVQGAGNSPLHF.

The rearrangement uses TRBV7-7 and TRBJ2-1; 13 nucleotides match TRBD2. This CDR3 is built from 14 residues. V lost 5 bases, J lost 9 bases, and 4 bases stayed unmatched. Per germline, CDR1 SSHAT and CDR2 FNYEAQ (reference sequence). CDR3 DNA: TGTGCCAGCAGCGTAGGACTAGCGGGGGTTGAGCAGTTCTTC. Its protein product is CASSVGLAGVEQFF.

The V gene is TRBV4-1, the J gene TRBJ2-1; perhaps TRBD1 as D (5 bases). CDR3 length: 19 amino acids. Germline CDR1 reads MGHRA; CDR2 reads YSYEKL. Trimming removed 0 bases from V and 3 bases from J, with 21 bases in between. The chain's CDR3 is CASSQETPSGAGLYNEQFF. CDR3 in DNA: TGCGCCAGCAGCCAAGAAACCCCGAGTGGGGCCGGTCTCTACAATGAGCAGTTCTTC.

The rearrangement joins TRBV6-1 to TRBJ1-2, with D possibly matching TRBD1 (6 bases). Germline CDR1 and CDR2: MNHNS and SASEGT. The CDR3 is 14 residues long. V was clipped by 5 bases and J by 4 bases, with 14 bases between them. The CDR3 protein is CASSPGTYGYGYTF. For the CDR3, the DNA is TGTGCCAGCAGTCCCGGGACATATGGCTATGGCTACACCTTC.